Listed here are 28 T cell receptor beta chains from one sample, sequenced in a study of cytomegalovirus exposure and HLA in healthy donors. PCR employed 60 Vbeta and 13 Jbeta primers. Assay: immunoSEQ multiplex PCR; the TCRdb copy retains only in-frame clones and omits some. The listing records about 76,000 clones. Sample: PBMCs. These receptors came from a woman aged 40 to 49 in good health and CMV-seropositive.

CDR3 sequence (DNA): TGTGCCAGCAGCCTCGGGGAAGGGGAGCAGTACTTC. Translating gives CASSLGEGEQYF. This chain joins TRBV7-2 and TRBJ2-7, with D possibly TRBD2 on 5 matching bases. Trimming took off 5 bases at V and 7 bases at J, with 12 bases between the two ends. Germline values: CDR1 SGHTA, CDR2 FQGNSA. The CDR3 runs 12 residues.

The rearrangement joins TRBV15 to TRBJ2-7; D is perhaps TRBD2 (5 bases). V lost 0 bases, J lost 2 bases, and 11 bases lay in between. There are 15 residues in the CDR3. The germline V gene encodes CDR1 LNHNV and CDR2 YYDKDF (reference sequence). The DNA for the CDR3 is TGTGCCACCAGCAGAGATCGAGCGGTAGCCTACGAGCAGTACTTC. Translated: CATSRDRAVAYEQYF. The complete variable domain, with remaining parts taken from reference TRBV15 and TRBJ2-7, reads DAMVIQNPRYQVTQFGKPVTLSCSQTLNHNVMYWYQQKSSQAPKLLFHYYDKDFNNEADTPDNFQSRRPNTSFCFLDIRSPGLGDTAMYLCATSRDRAVAYEQYFGPGTRLTVT.

The chain links TRBV27 to TRBJ2-1; 7 nucleotides agree with TRBD1. The CDR3 spans 14 residues. Looked up from germline, CDR1 is MNHEY and CDR2 is SMNVEV (reference sequence). The ends lost 6 bases at V and 3 bases at J; junction bases unmatched: 5. The CDR3 loop is CASSVTGYYNEQFF. The CDR3 DNA follows: TGTGCCAGCAGCGTGACAGGGTACTACAATGAGCAGTTCTTC.

This clone is classed as medium-sized by frequency. The rearrangement links TRBV7-9 to TRBJ1-1; 10 bases agree with TRBD1. This CDR3 has 18 residues. CDR1 is SEHNR, CDR2 FQNEAQ, per germline (reference sequence). Trimming removed 1 base from V and 1 base from J; junction bases left unmatched: 9. CDR3 nucleotides: TGTGCCAGCAGCTTAGGGCTGGGACAGGGGTCGGGGAACACTGAAGCTTTCTTT. Translated: CASSLGLGQGSGNTEAFF.

The V and J genes are TRBV5-1 and TRBJ2-2, with D perhaps TRBD1 (5 bases). CDR3 length: 13 amino acids. The germline gives CDR1 SGHRS, CDR2 YFSETQ. Trimming took off 5 bases at V and 3 bases at J, with 8 bases between the two ends. CDR3 DNA: TGCGCCAGCAGGCAGACAGACACCGGGGAGCTGTTTTTT. It translates to CASRQTDTGELFF.

The chain combines TRBV4-3 with TRBJ2-1; 7 bases map to TRBD2. The CDR3 is made up of 16 amino acids. The germline CDR1 and CDR2 sequences are LGHNA and YSLEER. V dropped 0 bases and J dropped 2; count of bases not matched to a gene: 4. The CDR3 here is CASSQDGAGAYNEQFF. The CDR3 bases are TGCGCCAGCAGCCAAGACGGCGCGGGAGCCTACAATGAGCAGTTCTTC.

V usage is TRBV15 and J usage is TRBJ1-1; 8 bases line up with TRBD1. This CDR3 has 17 residues. V dropped 3 bases and J dropped 3; count of bases not matched to a gene: 12. Per the germline V gene, CDR1 is LNHNV and CDR2 is YYDKDF (reference sequence). CDR3 coding DNA: TGTGCCACCAGCAGGTGGAAGACAGGGGAGTGGGACACTGAAGCTTTCTTT. It specifies CATSRWKTGEWDTEAFF.

The chain links TRBV5-6 to TRBJ2-5; no reliable D call. The CDR3 extends over 15 amino acids. V lost 2 bases and J lost 1, with 12 bases in between. The germline gives CDR1 SGHDT, CDR2 YYEEEE. CDR3 loop: CASSFGAPTQETQYF. CDR3 coding DNA: TGTGCCAGCAGCTTCGGAGCACCGACCCAAGAGACCCAGTACTTC.

The chain couples TRBV18 to TRBJ2-2; D possibly corresponds to TRBD1 (5 bases). Trimming removed 2 bases from V and 3 bases from J, with 13 bases in between. This CDR3 is built from 16 residues. Looked up from germline, CDR1 is KGHSH and CDR2 is LQKENI. The CDR3 here is CASSPRKDTDTGELFF. DNA of the CDR3: TGTGCCAGCTCACCAAGGAAGGACACGGACACCGGGGAGCTGTTTTTT.

V gene TRBV29-1 combines with J gene TRBJ2-1; 12 positions agree with TRBD2. CDR1 SQVTM and CDR2 ANQGSEA come from the germline V gene. CDR3 length: 13 residues. V dropped 6 bases and J dropped 5; count of bases not matched to a gene: 2. The CDR3 loop reads CSVRTSGDNEQFF. The CDR3 DNA sequence: TGCAGCGTGAGGACTAGCGGGGACAATGAGCAGTTCTTC.

This chain connects TRBV19 to TRBJ1-3; D may be TRBD1 (6 bases). The CDR3 contains 16 residues. The germline V gene has CDR1 LNHDA and CDR2 SQIVND (reference sequence). V shed 8 bases and J shed 1 base, with 18 bases lying between them. In nucleotides, the CDR3 is TGTGCCAGTGAAAACCAGGGGCCCGGGTCTGGAAACACCATATATTTT. Protein: CASENQGPGSGNTIYF. The full variable domain, with the rest looked up from reference TRBV19 and TRBJ1-3, is DGGITQSPKYLFRKEGQNVTLSCEQNLNHDAMYWYRQDPGQGLRLIYYSQIVNDFQKGDIAEGYSVSREKKESFPLTVTSAQKNPTAFYLCASENQGPGSGNTIYFGEGSWLTVV.

The rearrangement links TRBV5-4 to TRBJ1-2, with 7 positions matching TRBD1. This CDR3 is 15 amino acids long. The V and J ends lost 0 bases and 4 bases, in that order; junction bases with no gene match: 6. The germline CDR1 and CDR2 sequences are SGHNT and YYREEE (reference sequence). The chain's CDR3 is CASSLGRGQSYGYTF. The DNA of the CDR3 is TGTGCCAGCAGCTTGGGAAGGGGACAGAGCTATGGCTACACCTTC.

This chain links TRBV18 with TRBJ1-5; TRBD1 matches at 7 bases. The V gene's germline CDR1 is KGHSH and CDR2 LQKENI. CDR3 length equals 14 residues. After removal of 4 bases from V and 3 bases from J, the junction contained 3 bases not matched to a gene. Here the CDR3 reads CASSQGTVNQPQHF. The CDR3, as DNA: TGTGCCAGCTCACAAGGGACAGTCAATCAGCCCCAGCATTTT.

V and J are TRBV11-2 and TRBJ2-1, with D uncertain. The germline V and J ends were trimmed by 4 bases and 5 bases, with 12 bases remaining between them. The germline V gene has CDR1 SGHAT and CDR2 FQNNGV. This CDR3 spans 14 amino acids. The CDR3 sequence is CASSYLFTDNEQFF. The CDR3 coding sequence is TGTGCCAGCAGCTACCTATTTACCGACAATGAGCAGTTCTTC.

This chain links TRBV9 with TRBJ1-1; 8 bases line up with TRBD1. V lost 4 bases, J lost 1 base, and 6 bases stayed unmatched. This CDR3 contains 15 residues. Germline V gene data show CDR1 as SGDLS and CDR2 as YYNGEE. CDR3 sequence reads: CASSFTGTGNTEAFF. CDR3 nucleotides: TGTGCCAGCAGCTTCACCGGGACAGGGAACACTGAAGCTTTCTTT.

The chain links TRBV5-4 to TRBJ2-5, with 7 positions matching TRBD2. CDR1 and CDR2 from the germline V gene are SGHNT and YYREEE (reference sequence). This CDR3 comprises 15 residues. The V gene end was trimmed by 3 bases and the J gene end by 4 bases; junction bases not matched to a gene: 9. The CDR3 region is CASSSGLSGGETQYF. CDR3 nucleotide sequence: TGTGCCAGCAGCTCCGGACTTTCGGGGGGAGAGACCCAGTACTTC.

The genes are TRBV4-3 and TRBJ1-2; no definite D call. V was cut by 0 bases and J by 4 bases, with 15 bases left in between. CDR3 length: 16 residues. CDR1 is LGHNA, CDR2 YSLEER, per germline. The CDR3 loop reads CASSQEAYNGGYGYTF. CDR3 sequence (DNA): TGCGCCAGCAGCCAAGAAGCTTATAATGGTGGCTATGGCTACACCTTC.

The rearrangement joins TRBV28 to TRBJ2-7; 9 nucleotides agree with TRBD2. V lost 3 bases to trimming and J lost 0 bases; unmatched junction nucleotides: 6. This CDR3 has 16 amino acids. Germline values: CDR1 MDHEN, CDR2 SYDVKM. This CDR3 is CASSLPLAGSSYEQYF. The CDR3 region has the DNA TGTGCCAGCAGTTTGCCCCTAGCGGGGAGCTCCTACGAGCAGTACTTC.

The rearrangement links TRBV9 to TRBJ1-1, with D perhaps matching TRBD1 (6 bases). This CDR3 spans 13 amino acids. V was shortened by 0 bases and J by 7 bases, with 10 bases between the two germline ends. From germline, CDR1 is SGDLS and CDR2 YYNGEE. In nucleotides, the CDR3 is TGTGCCAGCAGCGTAGTGCCAGGGGTTGAAGCTTTCTTT. Protein: CASSVVPGVEAFF.

The V gene is TRBV30, the J gene TRBJ2-5; 7 bases are shared with TRBD2. Trimming cost V 0 bases and J 5 bases; bases outside gene matches: 6. This CDR3 contains 14 residues. CDR1 and CDR2 from the germline V gene are GTSNPN and SVGIG (reference sequence). The CDR3 nucleotides are TGTGCCTGGAGTGTAAGGGAGGGGTGGGAGACCCAGTACTTC. Translating it yields CAWSVREGWETQYF. Looking up the rest from reference TRBV30 and TRBJ2-5 gives the full variable domain: SQTIHQWPATLVQPVGSPLSLECTVEGTSNPNLYWYRQAAGRGLQLLFYSVGIGQISSEVPQNLSASRPQDRQFILSSKKLLLSDSGFYLCAWSVREGWETQYFGPGTRLLVL.

The rearrangement joins TRBV11-3 to TRBJ2-1; D perhaps matches TRBD2 (6 bases). The germline V gene encodes CDR1 SGHNT and CDR2 YENEEA. CDR3 length: 15 amino acids. The V end lost 6 bases, the J end lost 4 bases, and 16 bases lay between the germline ends. This CDR3 is CASSPGGSLYNEQFF. The CDR3 region has the DNA TGTGCCAGCAGTCCCGGGGGAAGCTTATACAATGAGCAGTTCTTC.

The chain uses TRBV19 and TRBJ1-3; D remains unclear. V was cut by 6 bases and J by 0 bases, with 12 bases left in between. Germline-derived CDR1 and CDR2 are LNHDA and SQIVND (reference sequence). The CDR3 spans 15 residues. CDR3 nucleotides: TGTGCCAGTAGGCCAGTGTTAAGCTCTGGAAACACCATATATTTT. Translated: CASRPVLSSGNTIYF.

V usage is TRBV28 and J usage is TRBJ2-3; 10 bases match TRBD2. This CDR3 is built from 17 residues. Germline assignment: CDR1 MDHEN and CDR2 SYDVKM. Unmatched junction bases numbered 10, after V lost 5 bases and J lost 2 bases. The CDR3 region is CASSIQTGLANTDTQYF. CDR3 DNA sequence: TGTGCCAGCAGTATTCAAACGGGACTAGCGAACACAGATACGCAGTATTTT.

V usage is TRBV5-1 and J usage is TRBJ2-2; maybe TRBD1 (6 bases). CDR1 and CDR2 (germline): SGHRS, YFSETQ. This CDR3 contains 15 residues. V lost 2 bases and J 1 base, leaving 9 bases between the germline ends. CDR3 region: CASSLRGQNTGELFF. As DNA, the CDR3 is TGCGCCAGCAGCTTACGGGGACAGAACACCGGGGAGCTGTTTTTT.

This chain joins TRBV6-5 and TRBJ1-2; D gene unclear. The CDR3 has 15 residues. CDR1 MNHEY and CDR2 SVGAGI come from the germline V gene. V shed 0 bases and J shed 3 bases, with 11 bases lying between them. CDR3 coding DNA: TGTGCCAGCAGTTACTCGATCGCAAGAGACTATGGCTACACCTTC. Translating gives CASSYSIARDYGYTF.

The J gene is TRBJ1-5, the V gene TRBV27, with D hard to call. The CDR3 runs to 15 residues. V was shortened by 6 bases and J by 2 bases, with 14 bases between the two germline ends. The germline gives CDR1 MNHEY, CDR2 SMNVEV (reference sequence). The CDR3 sequence: CASRIGSTGNQPQHF. The CDR3, as DNA: TGTGCCAGCAGGATTGGGAGTACCGGCAATCAGCCCCAGCATTTT.

The V and J genes are TRBV21-1 and TRBJ1-2. TRBV21-1 is a known pseudogene. The CDR3 totals 15 residues. The CDR3 nucleotides read TGTGCCAGCAGCAAAGCCCGGGGTGGGAGCTATGGCTACACCTTC. It specifies CASSKARGGSYGYTF.

This chain joins TRBV6-1 and TRBJ2-3; unclear D gene. This CDR3 is 12 amino acids long. The germline V and J ends were trimmed by 3 bases and 6 bases, with 7 bases remaining between them. CDR1 and CDR2 (germline): MNHNS, SASEGT. CDR3 DNA sequence: TGTGCCAGCAGTGATCTCCTGGATACGCAGTATTTT. It encodes CASSDLLDTQYF.